This T cell receptor beta chain stems from a study of CD8 T cells in Susac syndrome (dated by TCRdb to about 2019). For context, the study as a whole: The study used repertoire sequencing to test whether antigen drove CD8+ T cell activation and differentiation in Susac syndrome. CD8+ T cell repertoire clonality was compared between some 12 healthy donors, roughly 14 Susac syndrome patients and 15 multiple sclerosis patients. The paper's findings and limits, for the study overall: The TCR sequencing and HLA analysis was acknowledged to have included a relatively small number of individuals.

Relative to germline, V is 0 bases shorter and J is 1 base shorter, with 9 bases between their ends. Measured from the cysteine to the phenylalanine, the CDR3 is 15 residues long. Kept here is only the CDR3 DNA, which spans 45 bases and is read in frame from base 1. The germline V gene encodes CDR1 LGHDT and CDR2 YNNKEL (reference sequence). Of note for this clonotype: The clone's antigen remains unknown. Base qualities are missing; no much larger clone stands one base away.

RNA was extracted using the RNeasy kit, and roughly 0.45 to 1 microgram was reverse transcribed with random hexamers. The immunoSEQ multiplex PCR assay, covering 54 Vbeta and 13 Jbeta segments, was used to amplify TCR beta CDR3 regions. PCR amplification bias was corrected by using a synthetic template baseline for primer optimization and computational correction. The original pipeline was this. Only productive sequences were kept, with reads annotated to V, D and J genes according to IMGT and analyzed in immunoSEQ Analyzer. Clonality was calculated as one minus the Shannon entropy normalized by log2 of the number of productive unique sequences. For each patient and control, public and private clones were evaluated among the 100 most prevalent clones. A clone was defined as Susac-specific if it was absent from the healthy and MS cohorts, from 1052 published viral clones and from other ImmuneACCESS disease sequences. The public reads were reprocessed in TCRdb via fastp at Q25 and MiXCR, keeping in-frame beta chains. For every CDR3 protein sequence, its rows merge into one entry that carries the most common genes and DNA. It is TCRdb's table, rather than the study itself, that gives the V and J calls and clone size. The sample profile shows just over 150,000 distinct CDR3 sequences; over 95% of them were found once. Clones ranked in the top ten supply 0.13% to 0.15% of the sample.

High-throughput TCR beta sequencing profiled peripheral blood CD8+ and CD4+ T cells from healthy donors, Susac syndrome patients and multiple sclerosis patients. The multiple sclerosis controls were treatment-naive patients who had stable or active relapsing-remitting disease and met the revised McDonald criteria. Bulk CD8+ and CD4+ T cells were purified magnetically by negative isolation, whereas CD8+ TEMRA cells were enriched by FACS. Blood was collected in EDTA tubes and processed within 24 hours, with PBMCs isolated through density gradient centrifugation. PBMCs destined for TCR sequencing were cryopreserved in liquid nitrogen and later thawed in a 37 °C water bath. A purity of at least 90% was achieved for sorted or isolated CD4+, CD8+ and CD8+ TEMRA cells.

The chain was built from TRBV3-1 and TRBJ1-1, with the D gene not clear enough to name. The sample taken for sequencing was CD8+ T cells from PBMCs. This clonotype was sampled from a human donor with multiple sclerosis. CDR3 region: CASSQEPLQNTEAFF. The base sequence is TGTGCCAGCAGCCAAGAACCCCTACAGAACACTGAAGCTTTCTTT.